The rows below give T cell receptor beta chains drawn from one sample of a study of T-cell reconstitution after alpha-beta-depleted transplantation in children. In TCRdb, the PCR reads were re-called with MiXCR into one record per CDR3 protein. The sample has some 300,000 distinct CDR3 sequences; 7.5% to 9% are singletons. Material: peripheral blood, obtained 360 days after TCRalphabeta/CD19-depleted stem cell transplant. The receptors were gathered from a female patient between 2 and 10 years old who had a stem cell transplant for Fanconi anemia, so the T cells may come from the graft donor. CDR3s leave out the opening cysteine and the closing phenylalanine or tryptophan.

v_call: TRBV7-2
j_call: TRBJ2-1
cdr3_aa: ASSVLLAGGYNEQF

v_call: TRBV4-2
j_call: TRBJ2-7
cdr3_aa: ASSQNQDHLSYEQY

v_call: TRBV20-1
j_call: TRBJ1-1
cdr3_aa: SAATTRVKTEAF

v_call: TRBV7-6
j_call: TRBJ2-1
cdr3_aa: ASSLAGALAGEDEQF

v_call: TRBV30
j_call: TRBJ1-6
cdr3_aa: AWSNSDRGGTPLH

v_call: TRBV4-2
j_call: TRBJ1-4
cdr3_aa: ASSQDFGTSNEKLF

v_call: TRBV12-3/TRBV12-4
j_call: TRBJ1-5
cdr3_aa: ASRPGHGQPQH

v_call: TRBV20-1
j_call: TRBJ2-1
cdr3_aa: SASSGTVIGNEQF

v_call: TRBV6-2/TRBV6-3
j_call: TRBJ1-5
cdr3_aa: ASSYIAAAYQPQH

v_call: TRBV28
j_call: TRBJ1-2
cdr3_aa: ASSLYAREGRGYT

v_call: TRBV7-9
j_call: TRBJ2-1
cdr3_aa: ASNLAGGLRSEQF

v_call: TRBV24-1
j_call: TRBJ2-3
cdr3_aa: ATSDLRDKEGTDTQY

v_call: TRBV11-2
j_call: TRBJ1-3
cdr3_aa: ASSSTPLGNTIY

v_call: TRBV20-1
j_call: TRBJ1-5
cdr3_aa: SAEQGWEHQPQH

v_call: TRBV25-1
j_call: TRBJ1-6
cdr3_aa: ASSESPVSSSPLH

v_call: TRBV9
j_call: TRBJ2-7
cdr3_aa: ASSVGSGNREQY

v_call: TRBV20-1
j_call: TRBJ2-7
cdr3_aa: SATTEASYEQY

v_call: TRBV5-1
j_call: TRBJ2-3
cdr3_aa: ASSLAGASEDTQY

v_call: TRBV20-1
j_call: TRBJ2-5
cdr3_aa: SADPGGGETQY

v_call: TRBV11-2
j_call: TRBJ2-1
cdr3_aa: ASSVRLTYSDEQF

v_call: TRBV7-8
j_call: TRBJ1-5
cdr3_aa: ASSFLQGAVGSNQPQH

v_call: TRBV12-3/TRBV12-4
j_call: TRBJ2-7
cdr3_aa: ASSLDVSAPLYEQY

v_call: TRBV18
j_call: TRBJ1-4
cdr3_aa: ASSPPGAEKLF

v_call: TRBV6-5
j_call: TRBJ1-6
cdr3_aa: ASSYHRGKDNSPLH

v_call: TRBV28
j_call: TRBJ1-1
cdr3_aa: ASMGLPEAF

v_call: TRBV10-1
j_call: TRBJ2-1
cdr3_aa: ASSESIAAVADEQF

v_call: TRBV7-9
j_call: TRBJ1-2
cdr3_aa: ASSFTAGVYGYT

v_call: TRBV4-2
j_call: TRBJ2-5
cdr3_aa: ASSPVTGGHQETQY

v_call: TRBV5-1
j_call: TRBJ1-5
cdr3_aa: ASSLEDLIGGPGQPQH

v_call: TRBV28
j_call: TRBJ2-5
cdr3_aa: ASSPDPGGGREY

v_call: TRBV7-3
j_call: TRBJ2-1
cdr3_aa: ASSLRVREGRYEQF

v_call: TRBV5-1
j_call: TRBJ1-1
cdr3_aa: ASSLARGYEAF

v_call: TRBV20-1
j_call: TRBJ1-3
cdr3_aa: SARGTGGSDTIY

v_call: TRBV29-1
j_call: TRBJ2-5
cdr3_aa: SVREGETQY

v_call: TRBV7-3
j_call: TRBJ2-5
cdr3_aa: ASSQRDLEVQY

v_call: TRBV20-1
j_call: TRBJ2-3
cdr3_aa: SASKAGTDTQY

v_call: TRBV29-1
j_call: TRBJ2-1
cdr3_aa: SVRRGNNEQF

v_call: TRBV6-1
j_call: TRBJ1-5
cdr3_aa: ASSPTVGVGNQPQH

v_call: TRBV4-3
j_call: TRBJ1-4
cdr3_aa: ASSQEPSGFKKLF

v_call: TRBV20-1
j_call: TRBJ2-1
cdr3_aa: SALRTSGNNEQF

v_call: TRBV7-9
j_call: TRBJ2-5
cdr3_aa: ASSLGTAGRETQY

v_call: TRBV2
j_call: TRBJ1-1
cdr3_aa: ASSDRGAGTEAF

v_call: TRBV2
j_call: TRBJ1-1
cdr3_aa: ASSMDRQGHTEAF

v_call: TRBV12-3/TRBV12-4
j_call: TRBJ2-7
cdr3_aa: ASRPGTGGQY

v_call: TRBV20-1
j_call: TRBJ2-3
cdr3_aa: SAISGTAVDTQY

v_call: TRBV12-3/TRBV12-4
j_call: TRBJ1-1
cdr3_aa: ASRTGGIQAF

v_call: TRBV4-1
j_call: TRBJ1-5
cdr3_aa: ASSPRQGRTLNQPQH

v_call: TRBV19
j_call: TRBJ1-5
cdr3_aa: ASREAGSNQPQH

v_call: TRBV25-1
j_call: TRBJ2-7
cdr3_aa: ASSEHEGPYEQY

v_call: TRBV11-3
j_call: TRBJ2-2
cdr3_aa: ASSHKAGPGELF

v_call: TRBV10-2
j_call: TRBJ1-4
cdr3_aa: ASSRGFGTNEKLF

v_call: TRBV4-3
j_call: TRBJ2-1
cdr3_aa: ASSRDRYNEQF

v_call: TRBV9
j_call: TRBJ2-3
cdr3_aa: ASSVTAEGTDTQY

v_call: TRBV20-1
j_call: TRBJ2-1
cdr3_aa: SAPATSSYNEQF

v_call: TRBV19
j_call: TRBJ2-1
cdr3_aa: ASSATGEGNEQF

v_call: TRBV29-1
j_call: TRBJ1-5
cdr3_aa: SVLTGAGGNQPQH

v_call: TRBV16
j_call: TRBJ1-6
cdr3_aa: ASSQLPSPLH

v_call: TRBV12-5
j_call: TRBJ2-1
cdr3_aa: ASQPTRTGATYNEQF

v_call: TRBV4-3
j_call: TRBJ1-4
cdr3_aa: ASSQEWRDSNEKLF